The 13 T cell receptor beta chains reported below all come from one sample, sequenced in a study of T cell responses to AZD1222 COVID-19 vaccine. Some clones are missing from TCRdb's copy, which holds only in-frame ones; the method was immunoSEQ multiplex PCR. The sample yields 80,000 or so clones, around three quarters seen once. This specimen consisted of peripheral blood, obtained 28 days after the second dose of the MenACWY control vaccine. All receptors come from an adult who received the MenACWY meningococcal vaccine as a control.

This chain joins TRBV6-5 and TRBJ1-1; D is ambiguous. This CDR3 comprises 14 residues. V shed 0 bases and J shed 5 bases, with 10 bases lying between them. In germline, CDR1 is MNHEY, CDR2 SVGAGI. The CDR3: CASSYSNTGTEAFF. Written as DNA, the CDR3 is TGTGCCAGCAGTTACTCTAACACGGGAACTGAAGCTTTCTTT.

This clone was seen more than once but under ten times. V usage is TRBV6-2 or TRBV6-3 and J usage is TRBJ1-1; the match to TRBD1 covers 8 bases. Trimming at V came to 0 bases and at J to 3 bases, leaving 6 bases not matched to a gene. Germline CDR1 MNHEY, CDR2 SVGEGT. The CDR3 length is 16 residues. CDR3: CASSYSPGGGDTEAFF. The CDR3 bases are TGTGCCAGCAGTTACTCCCCAGGGGGCGGGGACACTGAAGCTTTCTTT.

This chain links TRBV29-1 with TRBJ2-3; possible D gene TRBD1, 5 bases. From germline, CDR1 is SQVTM and CDR2 ANQGSEA. V was trimmed by 8 bases and J by 1 base, leaving 13 bases between them. The CDR3 is made up of 13 amino acids. This chain's CDR3 is CSQGEPGTDTQYF. The CDR3 DNA is TGCAGCCAGGGCGAGCCGGGCACAGATACGCAGTATTTT.

About this clone itself: One junction end disagrees with the germline gene, perhaps due to a read error. The J gene is TRBJ2-1, the V gene TRBV5-6, with D maybe TRBD2 (6 bases). In germline, CDR1 is SGHDT, CDR2 YYEEEE. The CDR3 spans 12 residues. CDR3 in DNA: TGTGCCAGCAATACGGGGGTCGACAGTCGTGTCTTC. As protein: CASNTGVDSRVF.

J is TRBJ2-1 and V is TRBV11-3; the D is unclear. Germline CDR1 is SGHNT and CDR2 is YENEEA. The CDR3 consists of 12 residues. The V gene lost 3 bases and the J gene lost 8 bases, with 8 bases spanning the gap. The chain's CDR3 is CASSFWLHEQFF. The DNA for the CDR3 is TGTGCCAGCAGCTTCTGGCTTCATGAGCAGTTCTTC. The full variable domain, rest sourced from reference TRBV11-3 and TRBJ2-1, is EAGVVQSPRYKIIEKKQPVAFWCNPISGHNTLYWYLQNLGQGPELLIRYENEEAVDDSQLPKDRFSAERLKGVDSTLKIQPAELGDSAVYLCASSFWLHEQFFGPGTRLTVL.

This clone was observed a few times. The chain has TRBV2 and TRBJ1-1; D possibly corresponds to TRBD1 (5 bases). The V and J ends lost 4 bases and 5 bases respectively, with 14 bases between them. Germline V lookup: CDR1 SNHLY, CDR2 FYNNEI. This CDR3 spans 14 amino acids. As DNA, the CDR3 is TGTGCCAGCAGTGTTTCCGGGGCGGGAACTGAAGCTTTCTTT. Encoded protein: CASSVSGAGTEAFF.

The rearrangement links TRBV4-2 to TRBJ2-7; 8 nucleotides match TRBD2. The CDR3 has 15 residues. Trimming cost V 0 bases and J 4 bases; bases outside gene matches: 5. Germline V gene lookup returns CDR1 LGHNA and CDR2 YNFKEQ. The CDR3 coding sequence is TGTGCCAGCAGCCAAGATCCGGGAGGGCCGTACGAGCAGTACTTC. Translating it yields CASSQDPGGPYEQYF.

The V call is TRBV27, the J call TRBJ1-6; D uncertain. The V gene's germline CDR1 is MNHEY and CDR2 SMNVEV (reference sequence). Trimming removed 5 bases at V and 7 bases at J, with 9 bases between. The CDR3 is 13 amino acids. The CDR3: CASSPTRNSPLHF. DNA of the CDR3: TGTGCCAGCAGTCCCACTCGGAATTCACCCCTCCACTTT.

This sequence joins TRBV7-3 and TRBJ2-3, with TRBD2 matching 14 bases. Trimming removed 8 bases from V and 6 bases from J; junction bases left unmatched: 1. Germline V gene sequence: CDR1 SGHTA, CDR2 FQGTGA. The CDR3 extends over 13 amino acids. The CDR3 DNA is TGTGCCAGCGGACTAGCGGGAGGCGATACGCAGTATTTT. Its translation: CASGLAGGDTQYF.

The chain employs TRBV2 and TRBJ2-3; TRBD2 matches 8 bases. V shed 4 bases, J shed 5 bases, and the junction held 14 bases outside the gene matches. There are 17 residues in the CDR3. Germline CDR1 reads SNHLY; CDR2 reads FYNNEI. The CDR3 loop is CASSAETTSEKGDTQYF. The CDR3, as DNA: TGTGCCAGCAGTGCCGAAACGACTAGCGAAAAAGGAGATACGCAGTATTTT.

In its sample, this clone was seen once. The chain joins TRBV28 to TRBJ2-2, with 9 bases lining up with TRBD1. Germline CDR1 reads MDHEN; CDR2 reads SYDVKM. CDR3 length equals 17 residues. V gave up 6 bases and J gave up 2 bases; unmatched junction bases: 10. CDR3 nucleotide sequence: TGTGCCAGCAGAAGTGGGACAGGGATATACAACACCGGGGAGCTGTTTTTT. Encoded protein: CASRSGTGIYNTGELFF.

V is TRBV6-5 and J is TRBJ1-1; D possibly corresponds to TRBD1 (6 bases). The V gene's germline CDR1 is MNHEY and CDR2 SVGAGI. The CDR3 covers 13 residues. V was cut by 6 bases and J by 1 base, with 9 bases left in between. The CDR3 reads CASRKQGNTEAFF. The CDR3 nucleotides read TGTGCCAGCAGGAAACAGGGGAACACTGAAGCTTTCTTT.

The chain joins TRBV19 to TRBJ1-3; D call uncertain. The CDR3 spans 17 residues. Looked up from germline, CDR1 is LNHDA and CDR2 is SQIVND (reference sequence). V was clipped by 5 bases and J by 0 bases, with 17 bases between them. CDR3 amino acids: CASSATGLQSSGNTIYF. In nucleotides, the CDR3 is TGTGCCAGTAGTGCAACCGGGCTCCAGAGCTCTGGAAACACCATATATTTT.